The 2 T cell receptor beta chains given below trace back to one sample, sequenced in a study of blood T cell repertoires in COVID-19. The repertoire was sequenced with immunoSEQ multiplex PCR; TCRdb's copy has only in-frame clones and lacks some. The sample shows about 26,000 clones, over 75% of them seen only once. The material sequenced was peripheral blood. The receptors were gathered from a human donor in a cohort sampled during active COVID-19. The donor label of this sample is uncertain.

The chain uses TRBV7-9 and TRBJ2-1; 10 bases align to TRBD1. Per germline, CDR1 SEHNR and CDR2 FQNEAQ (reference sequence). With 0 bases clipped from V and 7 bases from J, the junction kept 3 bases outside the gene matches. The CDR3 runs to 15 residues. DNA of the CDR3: TGTGCCAGCAGCTTAGCGGGGACAGGGGTGAATGAGCAGTTCTTC. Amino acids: CASSLAGTGVNEQFF.

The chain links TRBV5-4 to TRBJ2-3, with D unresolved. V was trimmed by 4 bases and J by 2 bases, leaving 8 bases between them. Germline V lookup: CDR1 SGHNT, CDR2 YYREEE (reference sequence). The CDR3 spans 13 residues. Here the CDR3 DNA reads TGTGCCAGCAGCCAAGGAGCCACAGATACGCAGTATTTT. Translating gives CASSQGATDTQYF.